This entry lists 30 T cell receptor beta chains sequenced from one sample in a study of blood T cell repertoires in COVID-19. TCRdb keeps only in-frame clones here, not all; method: immunoSEQ multiplex PCR. The data contain around 270,000 clones, more than 85% of them singletons. The sequencing sample was made of peripheral blood. The receptors here all came from a man in his forties or fifties with acute or convalescent COVID-19.

This clone was found once. The chain employs TRBV5-6 and TRBJ2-1; the D gene is possibly TRBD2 (6 bases). The CDR3 runs 16 residues. Germline CDR1 and CDR2: SGHDT and YYEEEE. V gave up 2 bases and J gave up 0 bases, with 12 bases separating them. CDR3 in DNA: TGTGCCAGCAGCTTCGGAGGGATGAGCTCCTACAATGAGCAGTTCTTC. It is translated as CASSFGGMSSYNEQFF.

The chain uses TRBV29-1 and TRBJ2-3; D unclear. Germline V gives CDR1 SQVTM, CDR2 ANQGSEA. V lost 0 bases and J lost 5, with 12 bases in between. This CDR3 is 14 amino acids long. As DNA, the CDR3 is TGCAGCGTTGAAGATAGCCGATCCATAGATACGCAGTATTTT. Translated: CSVEDSRSIDTQYF.

This clone was observed a handful of times. This chain joins TRBV6-5 and TRBJ2-3; maybe TRBD2 (5 bases). This CDR3 region has 15 residues. The V gene lost 8 bases and the J gene lost 2 bases, with 17 bases spanning the gap. The germline CDR1 and CDR2 sequences are MNHEY and SVGAGI. The CDR3 bases are TGTGCCAGCGAGGGCGCACAAGGGCCCACAGATACGCAGTATTTT. Residues: CASEGAQGPTDTQYF.

This clone was seen more than once but under ten times. The J gene is TRBJ1-3, the V gene TRBV5-1; D may be TRBD1 (6 bases). V dropped 3 bases and J dropped 4 bases, with 17 bases sitting between them. Per the germline V gene, CDR1 is SGHRS and CDR2 is YFSETQ. The CDR3 contains 16 residues. The CDR3 DNA reads as TGCGCCAGCAGCTCCGACCCCACAGGGTTAGGAAACACCATATATTTT. This gives the protein CASSSDPTGLGNTIYF.

This rearrangement joins TRBV2 to TRBJ2-7; unclear D gene. Germline CDR1 reads SNHLY; CDR2 reads FYNNEI. The CDR3 spans 12 residues. V was pared by 4 bases and J by 4 bases, with 8 bases between. This chain's CDR3 is CASSVQAYEQYF. DNA of the CDR3: TGTGCCAGCAGTGTTCAAGCATACGAGCAGTACTTC.

This clone was recorded once. This chain uses TRBV12-5 with TRBJ1-2; the D is unclear. V was trimmed by 5 bases and J by 3 bases, leaving 10 bases between them. This CDR3 has 13 amino acids. Germline-derived CDR1 and CDR2 are LGHNT and FRNRAP. CDR3 DNA sequence: TGTGCTAGTGGTATAGAGGTCCACTATGGCTACACCTTC. Translated: CASGIEVHYGYTF.

This chain connects TRBV3-1 (or the pseudogene TRBV3-2) to TRBJ2-1; D is ambiguous. The CDR3 has 12 amino acids. Germline assignment: CDR1 LGHDT and CDR2 YNNKEL (reference sequence). V was cut by 1 base and J by 5 bases, with 3 bases left in between. The CDR3 here is CASSQVDNEQFF. The CDR3 DNA reads TGTGCCAGCAGCCAAGTAGACAATGAGCAGTTCTTC.

The chain recombines TRBV24-1 with TRBJ1-1, with 8 bases lining up with TRBD1. The germline V gene has CDR1 KGHDR and CDR2 SFDVKD. The CDR3 loop spans 15 amino acids. The junction had 6 bases not matched to a gene; V was cut back by 5 bases and J by 2 bases. The CDR3 DNA follows: TGTGCCACCAGTGTCGGACAGGGAATCAACACTGAAGCTTTCTTT. Amino acid sequence: CATSVGQGINTEAFF.

This chain connects TRBV6-5 to TRBJ1-5, with TRBD1 as a possible D gene (6 bases). The ends were cut back, 7 bases at V and 4 bases at J, with 17 bases in the middle. CDR1 is MNHEY, CDR2 SVGAGI, per germline. The CDR3 totals 15 residues. CDR3 DNA sequence: TGTGCCAGCAACCAAAGGACAGCTCCAAATCAGCCCCAGCATTTT. The encoded protein is CASNQRTAPNQPQHF.

The chain links TRBV2 to TRBJ2-1; 8 nucleotides match TRBD1. This CDR3 comprises 14 residues. The V gene's germline CDR1 is SNHLY and CDR2 FYNNEI. Trimming took 3 bases from V and 6 from J; bases not matched to a gene: 4. In DNA, the CDR3 is TGTGCCAGCAGTGAGAGACAGGGGAGCAATGAGCAGTTCTTC. Translating gives CASSERQGSNEQFF.

V usage is TRBV5-4 and J usage is TRBJ1-1; D possibly corresponds to TRBD1 (6 bases). The CDR3 is made up of 15 amino acids. V was cut by 4 bases and J by 3 bases, with 16 bases left in between. The germline CDR1 and CDR2 sequences are SGHNT and YYREEE (reference sequence). CDR3 loop: CASSPRTADDTEAFF. In nucleotides, the CDR3 is TGTGCCAGCAGCCCGCGGACAGCTGATGACACTGAAGCTTTCTTT.

The chain combines TRBV5-4 with TRBJ1-2; TRBD1 matches at 8 bases. J gave up 3 bases and V 4 bases, and 5 bases lay outside the gene matches. This CDR3 is built from 14 residues. The germline gives CDR1 SGHNT, CDR2 YYREEE (reference sequence). The CDR3 region has the DNA TGTGCCAGCAGCCGGACAGGGTCTGACTATGGCTACACCTTC. It codes for CASSRTGSDYGYTF.

This clone was picked up a small number of times. The V call is TRBV7-9, the J call TRBJ2-1; D remains unclear. Looked up from germline, CDR1 is SEHNR and CDR2 is FQNEAQ (reference sequence). Trimming pared 1 base from V and 8 bases from J, leaving 6 bases between. The CDR3 totals 12 residues. The CDR3 nucleotides are TGTGCCAGCAGCTTAGTTGGGCATGAGCAGTTCTTC. Its translation is CASSLVGHEQFF.

In this sample, this clone turned up once. The chain links TRBV12-3 or TRBV12-4 to TRBJ2-1; D gene unclear. V lost 2 bases and J lost 7, with 6 bases in between. The CDR3 totals 12 residues. This CDR3 is CASSLPGNEQFF. The CDR3 nucleotides read TGTGCCAGCAGTTTACCCGGGAATGAGCAGTTCTTC.

This clone was counted a single time. The gene calls are TRBV29-1 and TRBJ2-7, with TRBD1 as a possible D gene (5 bases). The CDR3 loop spans 11 amino acids. Per germline, CDR1 SQVTM and CDR2 ANQGSEA. Trimming removed 5 bases at V and 9 bases at J, with 14 bases between. The CDR3 spells CSVWKDNGQYF. For the CDR3, the DNA is TGCAGCGTTTGGAAGGACAACGGGCAGTACTTC.

This sequence joins TRBV24-1 and TRBJ1-2, with TRBD1 matching 7 bases. V shed 3 bases and J 7 bases; nucleotides not matched to a gene: 10. Germline loops: CDR1 KGHDR, CDR2 SFDVKD. The CDR3 loop spans 15 amino acids. CDR3 in amino acids: CATSDPGQMPGGYTF. The CDR3 DNA reads TGTGCCACCAGTGATCCGGGACAGATGCCGGGTGGCTACACCTTC.

The chain combines TRBV19 with TRBJ2-5, with D tentatively TRBD1 (6 bases). The CDR3 extends over 14 amino acids. The V end was cut by 7 bases, the J end by 4 bases, with 16 bases between. In germline, CDR1 is LNHDA, CDR2 SQIVND (reference sequence). The CDR3: CASMPPGHIETQYF. The CDR3 DNA sequence: TGTGCCAGTATGCCGCCGGGACATATAGAGACCCAGTACTTC. Drawing the rest from reference TRBV19 and TRBJ2-5, the complete variable domain is DGGITQSPKYLFRKEGQNVTLSCEQNLNHDAMYWYRQDPGQGLRLIYYSQIVNDFQKGDIAEGYSVSREKKESFPLTVTSAQKNPTAFYLCASMPPGHIETQYFGPGTRLLVL.

The chain employs TRBV2 and TRBJ1-1, with D maybe TRBD1 (6 bases). Germline lookup yields CDR1 SNHLY and CDR2 FYNNEI. The CDR3 contains 13 residues. V was shortened by 6 bases and J by 2 bases, with 10 bases between the two germline ends. The CDR3 is CASRGQYNTEAFF. The CDR3 DNA reads as TGTGCCAGCAGAGGACAGTATAACACTGAAGCTTTCTTT.

The chain uses TRBV1 and TRBJ1-2. TRBV1 is given as a pseudogene. The CDR3 contains 17 residues. The CDR3 protein is CTSSQYPHQEGDYGYTF. For the CDR3, the DNA is TGCACCAGCAGCCAATATCCCCATCAAGAGGGTGACTATGGCTACACCTTC.

A single count supports this clone. J is TRBJ2-3 and V is TRBV24-1; TRBD1 matches 7 bases. V was pared by 3 bases and J by 4 bases, with 6 bases of the junction left unmatched. Per the germline V gene, CDR1 is KGHDR and CDR2 is SFDVKD. The CDR3 is 15 residues long. The CDR3 reads CATSDPRQGSDTQYF. The CDR3 nucleotides are TGTGCCACCAGTGATCCCCGACAGGGATCAGATACGCAGTATTTT.

The CDR3 bases are TGTGCCAGCAGCCAAGCGGGATTCACTGAAGCTTTCTTT. Amino acid sequence: CASSQAGFTEAFF. The chain couples TRBV3-1 (or the pseudogene TRBV3-2) to TRBJ1-1; no clear D. The ends were cut back, 1 base at V and 4 bases at J, with 7 bases in the middle. Germline V gene sequence: CDR1 LGHDT, CDR2 YNNKEL (reference sequence). The CDR3 is 13 residues long.

The chain is built from TRBV25-1 and TRBJ2-2; 7 bases fit TRBD1. CDR1 is MGHDK and CDR2 is SYGVNS in the germline V gene. The CDR3 has 18 residues. The V and J ends lost 10 bases and 5 bases, in that order; junction bases with no gene match: 22. CDR3 region: CATRAKPGETGWTGELFF. CDR3 nucleotide sequence: TGTGCCACCAGGGCTAAACCTGGGGAGACAGGGTGGACCGGGGAGCTGTTTTTT. The variable domain in full, completed from reference TRBV25-1 and TRBJ2-2, reads EADIYQTPRYLVIGTGKKITLECSQTMGHDKMYWYQQDPGMELHLIHYSYGVNSTEKGDLSSESTVSRIRTEHFPLTLESARPSHTSQYLCATRAKPGETGWTGELFFGEGSRLTVL.

This chain uses TRBV6-5 with TRBJ2-7; D perhaps matches TRBD2 (5 bases). CDR1 is MNHEY and CDR2 is SVGAGI in the germline V gene. The CDR3 length is 13 residues. With 11 bases removed from V and 0 bases from J, the gap between germline ends came to 14 bases. Here the CDR3 DNA reads TGTGCCGGTCGGACGGGGAGCTCCTACGAGCAGTACTTC. Its protein is CAGRTGSSYEQYF.

This clone came up a few times. The chain employs TRBV14 and TRBJ2-7; D gene uncertain. Germline-derived CDR1 and CDR2 are SGHDN and FVKESK. V was trimmed by 5 bases and J by 3 bases, leaving 5 bases between them. The CDR3 spans 11 residues. DNA for the CDR3: TGTGCCAGCAGCTCTTACTACGAGCAGTACTTC. Translation: CASSSYYEQYF.

In DNA form, the CDR3 reads TGTGCCAGCCAGTCCGGACAGGGGGCAAGAAACACCATATATTTT. Its protein product is CASQSGQGARNTIYF. The chain recombines TRBV3-1 (or the pseudogene TRBV3-2) with TRBJ1-3; TRBD1 matches 11 bases. The CDR3 totals 15 residues. In germline, CDR1 is LGHDT, CDR2 YNNKEL (reference sequence). The V and J ends lost 8 bases and 5 bases, in that order; junction bases with no gene match: 8.

This sequence joins TRBV7-2 and TRBJ1-2, with a weak D call TRBD1 (5 bases). This CDR3 contains 14 residues. V was trimmed by 5 bases and J by 6 bases, leaving 16 bases between them. CDR1 is SGHTA and CDR2 is FQGNSA in the germline V gene. The CDR3: CASSLTWGGDGYTF. The CDR3 DNA reads as TGTGCCAGCAGCCTCACGTGGGGGGGGGATGGCTACACCTTC.

The rearrangement joins TRBV7-2 to TRBJ1-2; 9 bases are shared with TRBD1. CDR1 is SGHTA, CDR2 FQGNSA, per germline. The V segment lost 4 bases and the J segment 5 bases; nucleotides outside the gene matches: 8. This CDR3 is 15 amino acids long. The CDR3 reads CASSYDRGSTYGYTF. The DNA for the CDR3 is TGTGCCAGCAGCTATGACAGGGGGTCAACATATGGCTACACCTTC.

This chain uses TRBV4-1 with TRBJ2-3; tentative D call: TRBD2 (6 bases). This CDR3 has 15 amino acids. Trimming pared 4 bases from V and 2 bases from J, leaving 13 bases between. Germline V lookup: CDR1 MGHRA, CDR2 YSYEKL. The CDR3 region is CASSRQGLSTDTQYF. CDR3 coding DNA: TGCGCCAGCAGCCGCCAGGGACTTTCCACAGATACGCAGTATTTT.

This clone was observed a handful of times. The V and J genes are TRBV21-1 and TRBJ1-2; the table's D call, TRBD1, has no DNA check behind it. TRBV21-1 represents a pseudogene. This CDR3 spans 12 amino acids. The DNA of the CDR3 is TGTGCCAGCAGCAAAGTTAATGGCGGCTACACCTTC. Protein product: CASSKVNGGYTF.

V and J are TRBV6-6 and TRBJ2-6; the match to TRBD1 covers 7 bases. The CDR3 covers 18 residues. J lost 0 bases, V lost 5 bases, and 10 bases had no gene match. Germline V lookup: CDR1 MNHNY, CDR2 SVGAGI (reference sequence). This CDR3 reads CASSQHRGDSSGANVLTF. CDR3 DNA sequence: TGTGCCAGCAGTCAACACAGGGGTGATTCCTCTGGGGCCAACGTCCTGACTTTC.